Shown below are 23 T cell receptor beta chains from a single sample sequenced in a study of blood T cell repertoires in COVID-19. TCRdb's table, derived via immunoSEQ multiplex PCR, lists solely in-frame clones and lacks some. Of about 100,000 clones in the sample, almost 85% were seen once. The sequenced material came from peripheral blood. The origin of the receptors is a man in his forties or fifties with active or convalescent COVID-19.

This clone was recorded only once. This chain links TRBV18 with TRBJ2-7, with D perhaps TRBD1 (6 bases). Deletions cut 4 bases from V and 3 bases from J, with 13 bases between. Germline loops: CDR1 KGHSH, CDR2 LQKENI. This CDR3 contains 14 residues. The CDR3 region is CASSLSGTSYEQYF. Written as DNA, the CDR3 is TGTGCCAGCTCACTTTCCGGGACAAGCTACGAGCAGTACTTC. Full variable domain (remainder filled in from reference TRBV18 and TRBJ2-7): NAGVMQNPRHLVRRRGQEARLRCSPMKGHSHVYWYRQLPEEGLKFMVYLQKENIIDESGMPKERFSAEFPKEGPSILRIQQVVRGDSAAYFCASSLSGTSYEQYFGPGTRLTVT.

This clone turned up a few times. J is TRBJ2-1 and V is TRBV9; TRBD2 aligns across 9 bases. V gave up 4 bases and J gave up 0 bases; unmatched junction bases: 8. The germline CDR1 and CDR2 sequences are SGDLS and YYNGEE. There are 17 residues in the CDR3. The CDR3 nucleotides read TGTGCCAGCAGCTCTCCCAGCGGGGGGAGCTCCTACAATGAGCAGTTCTTC. Its protein product is CASSSPSGGSSYNEQFF.

The chain has TRBV3-1 (or the pseudogene TRBV3-2) and TRBJ2-7, with TRBD2 identical over 10 bases. The CDR3 has 17 amino acids. Germline V gives CDR1 LGHDT, CDR2 YNNKEL (reference sequence). The V gene end was trimmed by 2 bases and the J gene end by 2 bases; junction bases not matched to a gene: 9. The CDR3 DNA reads TGTGCCAGCAGCCAAAGGGGCCTAGCGGGGGTCCCCTACGAGCAGTACTTC. The encoded protein is CASSQRGLAGVPYEQYF.

V gene TRBV6-5 combines with J gene TRBJ1-3; a possible D gene is TRBD1 (6 bases). Trimming pared 7 bases from V and 4 bases from J, leaving 14 bases between. The germline V gene has CDR1 MNHEY and CDR2 SVGAGI. The CDR3 is 14 residues long. CDR3 residues: CASIGRGRGNTIYF. The CDR3 nucleotides are TGTGCCAGCATCGGCAGGGGAAGAGGAAACACCATATATTTT.

The chain combines TRBV28 with TRBJ1-5; 9 bases line up with TRBD1. Germline V gives CDR1 MDHEN, CDR2 SYDVKM. Unmatched junction bases numbered 3, after V lost 0 bases and J lost 3 bases. The CDR3 runs to 16 residues. In nucleotides, the CDR3 is TGTGCCAGCAGTTTATGGGGACAGGGATCCAATCAGCCCCAGCATTTT. It is translated as CASSLWGQGSNQPQHF.

The rearrangement links TRBV7-9 to TRBJ2-3; D perhaps matches TRBD2 (6 bases). From germline, CDR1 is SEHNR and CDR2 FQNEAQ (reference sequence). There are 16 residues in the CDR3. Trimming removed 1 base at V and 5 bases at J, with 16 bases between. CDR3 sequence (DNA): TGTGCCAGCAGCTTAGACGGGGGTGGTGTGAGAGATACGCAGTATTTT. Protein: CASSLDGGGVRDTQYF.

The genes are TRBV18 and TRBJ2-4; 12 nucleotides line up with TRBD1. V lost 1 base, J lost 4 bases, and 8 bases stayed unmatched. This CDR3 contains 18 residues. Germline V gene data show CDR1 as KGHSH and CDR2 as LQKENI. The CDR3 here is CASSPLVPGQGAKNIQYF. Written as DNA, the CDR3 is TGTGCCAGCTCACCACTTGTGCCGGGACAGGGGGCTAAAAACATTCAGTACTTC.

The chain has TRBV19 and TRBJ1-4, with a weak D call TRBD1 (6 bases). Trimming pared 3 bases from V and 0 bases from J, leaving 14 bases between. This CDR3 has 17 residues. Germline CDR1 is LNHDA and CDR2 is SQIVND (reference sequence). The CDR3 loop reads CASSIQGSGSTNEKLFF. The CDR3 DNA is TGTGCCAGTAGTATTCAGGGGTCGGGTTCAACTAATGAAAAACTGTTTTTT.

The chain uses TRBV11-2 and TRBJ2-2; 8 bases line up with TRBD2. The CDR3 runs 13 residues. V trimming: 1 base; J trimming: 8 bases; junction bases outside the gene matches: 0. CDR1 is SGHAT and CDR2 is FQNNGV in the germline V gene. CDR3 coding DNA: TGTGCCAGCAGCTTAGGACTAGCGGGGGAGCTGTTTTTT. Its protein is CASSLGLAGELFF.

J is TRBJ1-1 and V is TRBV7-3; D gene uncertain. CDR3 length: 14 residues. The V and J ends lost 5 bases and 0 bases respectively, with 10 bases between them. The germline CDR1 and CDR2 sequences are SGHTA and FQGTGA. CDR3 sequence (DNA): TGTGCCAGCAGCCTTAACAGCATGAACACTGAAGCTTTCTTT. Translation gives CASSLNSMNTEAFF.

J is TRBJ2-7 and V is TRBV6-5; no definite D call. CDR1 and CDR2 (germline): MNHEY, SVGAGI. Trimming left V 7 bases short and J 3 bases short, with 13 bases between. CDR3 length: 13 residues. The CDR3 sequence: CASIWAGNYEQYF. DNA of the CDR3: TGTGCCAGCATTTGGGCAGGCAACTACGAGCAGTACTTC.

The rearrangement uses TRBV19 and TRBJ1-5, with D possibly TRBD1 on 5 matching bases. V was pared by 6 bases and J by 5 bases, with 8 bases between. Germline CDR1 and CDR2: LNHDA and SQIVND (reference sequence). The CDR3 extends over 12 amino acids. The CDR3 spells CASRRGDQPQHF. The CDR3 bases are TGTGCCAGTAGAAGGGGCGATCAGCCCCAGCATTTT.

The V and J genes are TRBV6-5 and TRBJ1-2; unclear D gene. V gave up 0 bases and J gave up 7 bases, with 9 bases separating them. This CDR3 is 13 amino acids long. Germline CDR1 MNHEY, CDR2 SVGAGI. CDR3 protein: CASSYSTGGGYTF. In DNA form, the CDR3 reads TGTGCCAGCAGTTACTCGACCGGAGGTGGCTACACCTTC.

The chain is built from TRBV7-6 and TRBJ2-7, with TRBD1 matching over 9 bases. In germline, CDR1 is SGHVS, CDR2 FNYEAQ. The V gene end was trimmed by 5 bases and the J gene end by 0 bases; junction bases not matched to a gene: 5. This CDR3 has 15 residues. The CDR3 region has the DNA TGTGCCAGCAGCGACAGGACAGGGGTCTCCTACGAGCAGTACTTC. It translates to CASSDRTGVSYEQYF. Complete variable domain (other parts from reference TRBV7-6 and TRBJ2-7): GAGVSQSPRYKVTKRGQDVALRCDPISGHVSLYWYRQALGQGPEFLTYFNYEAQQDKSGLPNDRFSAERPEGSISTLTIQRTEQRDSAMYRCASSDRTGVSYEQYFGPGTRLTVT.

The chain couples TRBV11-2 to TRBJ2-2; D gene ambiguous. Germline CDR1 and CDR2: SGHAT and FQNNGV. V was cut by 4 bases and J by 6 bases, with 9 bases left in between. This CDR3 region has 13 residues. The CDR3 region has the DNA TGTGCCAGCAGCTCAACTTTGGCCGGGGAGCTGTTTTTT. It encodes CASSSTLAGELFF.

This clone showed up just once. This chain joins TRBV7-3 and TRBJ2-3, with no clear D. V was clipped by 5 bases and J by 2 bases, with 5 bases between them. Per germline, CDR1 SGHTA and CDR2 FQGTGA. The CDR3 contains 12 residues. The CDR3 DNA follows: TGTGCCAGCAGCCCTAACACAGATACGCAGTATTTT. This sequence encodes CASSPNTDTQYF.

CDR3 DNA sequence: TGTGCCACCAGTGATAAGGGGGTCGGCACAGATACGCAGTATTTT. Its translation is CATSDKGVGTDTQYF. This chain links TRBV24-1 with TRBJ2-3; D is possibly TRBD1 (6 bases). Trimming left V 3 bases short and J 1 base short, with 10 bases between. The germline gives CDR1 KGHDR, CDR2 SFDVKD. This CDR3 has 15 residues.

V usage is TRBV14 and J usage is TRBJ1-6; TRBD1 aligns across 8 bases. V dropped 4 bases and J dropped 6; count of bases not matched to a gene: 5. Germline CDR1 reads SGHDN; CDR2 reads FVKESK. The CDR3 extends over 15 amino acids. CDR3 sequence: CASSRNRGSNSPLHF. DNA for the CDR3: TGTGCCAGCAGCCGGAACAGGGGGAGTAATTCACCCCTCCACTTT.

This chain joins TRBV10-2 and TRBJ2-7, with 9 bases identical to TRBD1. This CDR3 spans 12 amino acids. The junction had 10 bases not matched to a gene; V was cut back by 10 bases and J by 9 bases. CDR1 and CDR2 from the germline V gene are WSHSY and SAAADI. The CDR3 here is CATRTGEFGQYF. In nucleotides, the CDR3 is TGCGCCACCCGGACAGGGGAATTTGGGCAGTACTTC.

The chain uses TRBV27 and TRBJ1-1, with D tentatively TRBD1 (5 bases). V was pared by 3 bases and J by 6 bases, with 17 bases between. This CDR3 has 15 amino acids. Germline lookup yields CDR1 MNHEY and CDR2 SMNVEV (reference sequence). CDR3 in amino acids: CASSFADTSGPEAFF. The CDR3 DNA reads TGTGCCAGCAGTTTTGCGGACACCAGTGGACCTGAAGCTTTCTTT.

This clone was seen only once. The rearrangement joins TRBV6-5 to TRBJ2-5; 8 bases align to TRBD1. V trimming: 8 bases; J trimming: 4 bases; junction bases outside the gene matches: 6. Germline values: CDR1 MNHEY, CDR2 SVGAGI. There are 13 residues in the CDR3. The CDR3 sequence is CASYRGMGETQYF. CDR3 bases: TGTGCCAGCTACAGGGGGATGGGAGAGACCCAGTACTTC.

The genes are TRBV16 and TRBJ2-7; 7 bases align to TRBD1. Per germline, CDR1 KGHSY and CDR2 FQNENV. The J segment lost 6 bases and the V segment lost 3 bases, leaving 11 bases of the junction unmatched. The CDR3 loop spans 15 amino acids. The CDR3 bases are TGTGCCAGCAGCCAGACAGGGCTCTTAGCTGGCGAGCAGTACTTC. It is translated as CASSQTGLLAGEQYF. The entire variable domain, with the rest obtained from reference TRBV16 and TRBJ2-7, is as follows: GEEVAQTPKHLVRGEGQKAKLYCAPIKGHSYVFWYQQVLKNEFKFLISFQNENVFDETGMPKERFSAKCLPNSPCSLEIQATKLEDSAVYFCASSQTGLLAGEQYFGPGTRLTVT.

The chain uses TRBV9 and TRBJ1-4; D is uncertain. V was clipped by 0 bases and J by 0 bases, with 9 bases between them. This CDR3 has 16 residues. Germline V gene lookup returns CDR1 SGDLS and CDR2 YYNGEE. DNA for the CDR3: TGTGCCAGCAGCGTAGCAGCGGATACAACTAATGAAAAACTGTTTTTT. Translation: CASSVAADTTNEKLFF. The complete variable domain, with remaining parts taken from reference TRBV9 and TRBJ1-4, reads DSGVTQTPKHLITATGQRVTLRCSPRSGDLSVYWYQQSLDQGLQFLIQYYNGEERAKGNILERFSAQQFPDLHSELNLSSLELGDSALYFCASSVAADTTNEKLFFGSGTQLSVL.